The source of this TCR beta chain is a study of blood T cell repertoires in COVID-19. Study-level background: The samples span acute and convalescent COVID-19 from the United States, Italy and Spain.

Original methodology: Amplifying reference gene primers gave estimates of nucleated cell counts. Method: immunoSEQ multiplex PCR; TCRdb's copy keeps in-frame clones and lacks some. Clone size and V and J calls were adopted from that table, with D and trimming inferred from the DNA. The data show approximately 240,000 clones, around 85% seen once. The CDR3 sequence is 15 residues long. Trimming pared 0 bases from V and 3 bases from J, leaving 9 bases between. Germline assignment: CDR1 WNHNN and CDR2 SYGVQD (reference sequence). Sequencing was performed on peripheral blood. This receptor was taken from a middle-aged woman with active or convalescent COVID-19. The rearrangement links TRBV10-1 to TRBJ1-3; maybe TRBD1 (5 bases). CDR3: CASSESLGLGNTIYF. CDR3 sequence (DNA): TGCGCCAGCAGTGAGTCCTTGGGACTTGGAAACACCATATATTTT.